One and the same sample provided the 18 T cell receptor beta chains below, sequenced in a study of T cell changes during pregnancy in multiple sclerosis. Using immunoSEQ multiplex PCR, the repertoire was profiled, and TCRdb retains in-frame clones only, with some absent. This sample has about 44,000 clones, with nearly 90% found just once. Sequencing used CD4+ T cells from peripheral blood mononuclear cells, obtained after pregnancy. Every receptor here comes from a female donor with multiple sclerosis, enrolled in a pregnancy study.

The J gene is TRBJ2-3, the V gene TRBV6-5; 8 bases match TRBD2. The CDR3 loop spans 15 amino acids. The germline V gene has CDR1 MNHEY and CDR2 SVGAGI. V lost 8 bases, J lost 1 base, and 8 bases stayed unmatched. CDR3 residues: CASYVRAGGTDTQYF. The CDR3 nucleotides are TGTGCCAGCTACGTCCGAGCGGGAGGCACAGATACGCAGTATTTT.

This chain links TRBV25-1 with TRBJ2-1; D unclear. V shed 4 bases and J shed 0 bases, with 19 bases lying between them. This CDR3 contains 18 residues. Per germline, CDR1 MGHDK and CDR2 SYGVNS. CDR3 DNA sequence: TGTGCCAGCAGTGCCGTTCTAGACTTTCCTTACTCCTACAATGAGCAGTTCTTC. It specifies CASSAVLDFPYSYNEQFF.

This clone was counted a single time. The chain employs TRBV2 and TRBJ1-1, with TRBD1 as a possible D gene (6 bases). Trimming removed 2 bases from V and 0 bases from J, with 10 bases in between. Per germline, CDR1 SNHLY and CDR2 FYNNEI. The CDR3 consists of 15 residues. CDR3 sequence reads: CASSERGYLNTEAFF. CDR3 DNA sequence: TGTGCCAGCAGTGAAAGGGGGTATCTGAACACTGAAGCTTTCTTT.

This clone was counted once. The rearrangement joins TRBV28 to TRBJ2-7; D is unresolved. From germline, CDR1 is MDHEN and CDR2 SYDVKM. This CDR3 is 14 amino acids long. The ends were cut back, 5 bases at V and 6 bases at J, with 17 bases in the middle. CDR3 amino acids: CASSPAPGSGEQYF. The CDR3 DNA is TGTGCCAGCAGTCCCGCCCCCGGGTCTGGCGAGCAGTACTTC.

V and J are TRBV4-3 and TRBJ2-3, with TRBD2 matching over 14 bases. V was clipped by 2 bases and J by 5 bases; unmatched bases: 3. CDR1 LGHNA and CDR2 YSLEER come from the germline V gene. The CDR3 is made up of 16 amino acids. The CDR3 reads CASSQRLAGGGDTQYF. DNA for the CDR3: TGCGCCAGCAGCCAACGACTAGCGGGAGGGGGAGATACGCAGTATTTT.

The chain carries TRBV6-5 and TRBJ1-3; 10 nucleotides align to TRBD1. This CDR3 is 16 amino acids long. Germline V gene data show CDR1 as MNHEY and CDR2 as SVGAGI. V was pared by 0 bases and J by 2 bases, with 1 base of the junction left unmatched. CDR3 residues: CASSYSGQGTGNTIYF. CDR3 nucleotide sequence: TGTGCCAGCAGTTACTCGGGACAGGGGACTGGAAACACCATATATTTT.

The chain joins TRBV20-1 to TRBJ2-7; a possible D gene is TRBD1 (6 bases). The CDR3 has 11 amino acids. V was cut by 6 bases and J by 0 bases, with 6 bases left in between. Germline V gene data show CDR1 as DFQATT and CDR2 as SNEGSKA (reference sequence). The CDR3 is CSADSSYEQYF. The CDR3 DNA is TGCAGTGCGGACAGCTCCTACGAGCAGTACTTC.

The genes are TRBV28 and TRBJ1-2; TRBD1 is a possible D gene (5 bases). V was trimmed by 4 bases and J by 2 bases, leaving 14 bases between them. The CDR3 runs to 15 residues. Per the germline V gene, CDR1 is MDHEN and CDR2 is SYDVKM. The CDR3: CASSYPDRVNYGYTF. CDR3 sequence (DNA): TGTGCCAGCAGTTACCCCGACAGAGTCAACTATGGCTACACCTTC.

The chain combines TRBV10-3 with TRBJ2-3; no definite D call. Germline-derived CDR1 and CDR2 are ENHRY and SYGVKD. The V and J ends lost 0 bases and 6 bases respectively, with 4 bases between them. This CDR3 spans 12 amino acids. In nucleotides, the CDR3 is TGTGCCATCAGTGAGTCGACTGATACGCAGTATTTT. It translates to CAISESTDTQYF.

The chain links TRBV27 to TRBJ1-1; unclear D gene. V dropped 6 bases and J dropped 1 base, with 15 bases sitting between them. Germline V gene lookup returns CDR1 MNHEY and CDR2 SMNVEV (reference sequence). The CDR3 is made up of 15 amino acids. The CDR3 bases are TGTGCCAGCAGCCTAAACGAGGGCCAGAACACTGAAGCTTTCTTT. It codes for CASSLNEGQNTEAFF.

The chain links TRBV28 to TRBJ1-1; D not certain. The CDR3 runs to 11 residues. Per germline, CDR1 MDHEN and CDR2 SYDVKM. Trimming shortened V by 6 bases and J by 7 bases, and 9 bases separated the two germline ends. CDR3 residues: CASRLVGEAFF. The CDR3 nucleotides read TGTGCCAGCAGGCTAGTAGGTGAAGCTTTCTTT. The full variable domain, completed using reference TRBV28 and TRBJ1-1, is DVKVTQSSRYLVKRTGEKVFLECVQDMDHENMFWYRQDPGLGLRLIYFSYDVKMKEKGDIPEGYSVSREKKERFSLILESASTNQTSMYLCASRLVGEAFFGQGTRLTVV.

The chain carries TRBV28 and TRBJ2-3, with 13 bases lining up with TRBD2. Trimming removed 2 bases from V and 2 bases from J; junction bases left unmatched: 10. The germline gives CDR1 MDHEN, CDR2 SYDVKM. The CDR3 totals 19 residues. CDR3 DNA: TGTGCCAGCAGTTTAGGTGGGGCAGGGACTAGCGGGGTCACAGATACGCAGTATTTT. Translating gives CASSLGGAGTSGVTDTQYF. Variable domain in full (rest from reference TRBV28 and TRBJ2-3): DVKVTQSSRYLVKRTGEKVFLECVQDMDHENMFWYRQDPGLGLRLIYFSYDVKMKEKGDIPEGYSVSREKKERFSLILESASTNQTSMYLCASSLGGAGTSGVTDTQYFGPGTRLTVL.

V and J are TRBV11-2 and TRBJ1-1; D gene uncertain. The CDR3 covers 13 residues. Trimming took off 2 bases at V and 4 bases at J, with 8 bases between the two ends. CDR1 and CDR2 from the germline V gene are SGHAT and FQNNGV. Here the CDR3 reads CASSLLISTEAFF. Written as DNA, the CDR3 is TGTGCCAGCAGCTTACTTATCAGCACTGAAGCTTTCTTT. The whole variable domain, remainder taken from reference TRBV11-2 and TRBJ1-1, is EAGVAQSPRYKIIEKRQSVAFWCNPISGHATLYWYQQILGQGPKLLIQFQNNGVVDDSQLPKDRFSAERLKGVDSTLKIQPAKLEDSAVYLCASSLLISTEAFFGQGTRLTVV.

This chain connects TRBV5-8 to TRBJ1-5; TRBD1 matches 10 bases. The germline CDR1 and CDR2 sequences are SGHTS and YDEGEE. V trimming: 4 bases; J trimming: 6 bases; junction bases outside the gene matches: 7. The CDR3 is made up of 15 amino acids. CDR3 nucleotide sequence: TGTGCCAGCAGCGTTGGGACAGGGGAGACTCAGCCCCAGCATTTT. Protein: CASSVGTGETQPQHF.

The J gene is TRBJ2-3, the V gene TRBV5-4; 13 bases are shared with TRBD2. CDR1 SGHNT and CDR2 YYREEE come from the germline V gene (reference sequence). V lost 3 bases, J lost 5 bases, and 6 bases stayed unmatched. CDR3 size: 16 residues. The CDR3 DNA reads as TGTGCCAGCAGCTCAAGACTAGCGGGAGGCCAAGATACGCAGTATTTT. Protein: CASSSRLAGGQDTQYF.

The chain has TRBV19 and TRBJ1-4; D not certain. V shed 7 bases and J shed 7 bases, with 7 bases lying between them. The V gene's germline CDR1 is LNHDA and CDR2 SQIVND (reference sequence). This CDR3 spans 11 amino acids. This chain's CDR3 is CASMIGEKLFF. DNA for the CDR3: TGTGCCAGTATGATCGGTGAAAAACTGTTTTTT.

About this clone: Other nucleotide sequences from this sample produce the same CDR3. The rearrangement uses TRBV9 and TRBJ1-5; TRBD1 matches at 9 bases. The CDR3 consists of 15 residues. Germline V CDR1 and CDR2: SGDLS, YYNGEE. Trimming removed 0 bases from V and 4 bases from J; junction bases left unmatched: 2. The CDR3 loop is CASSVAGTGNQPQHF. CDR3 sequence (DNA): TGTGCCAGCAGCGTAGCTGGGACAGGGAATCAGCCCCAGCATTTT.

The J gene is TRBJ2-7, the V gene TRBV11-2; the D gene is possibly TRBD2 (6 bases). Trimming stripped 5 bases from V and 11 bases from J, with 22 bases between. This CDR3 spans 14 amino acids. The germline gives CDR1 SGHAT, CDR2 FQNNGV. The CDR3 DNA reads TGTGCCAGCAGCCATCCTTCTGTGGGACTGCTAGAGTACTTC. Translation: CASSHPSVGLLEYF.